This T cell receptor (beta chain) was sequenced in a study of early T cells in non-severe SARS-CoV-2 infection. Across the whole study: Unpaired chains resulted from sequencing bulk RNA of unsorted whole blood.

This clonotype has just a few counts. Its antigen is as yet unknown. Individual cDNA molecules were tagged with unique molecular identifiers, the study reported. TCRdb recomputed calls from the 5' RACE reads with MiXCR, one row per CDR3 protein. The sample consists of some 32,000 distinct CDR3 sequences, around 7% of them appearing once. Study results and caveats: Matching with VDJdb favored anti-spike CD8 responses (missing private and CD4 specificities).

The V gene lost 5 bases and the J gene lost 1 base, with 10 bases spanning the gap. The CDR3 spans 14 residues. V usage is TRBV12-3 or TRBV12-4 and J usage is TRBJ2-3, with unresolved D. The sequence was obtained from an adult who was a healthcare worker with PCR-confirmed SARS-CoV-2 infection or an uninfected control (not recorded which). The sequencing input was whole blood. CDR3 coding DNA: TGTGCCAGCAGTACCACCGGGCGCACAGATACGCAGTATTTT. Protein product: CASSTTGRTDTQYF.